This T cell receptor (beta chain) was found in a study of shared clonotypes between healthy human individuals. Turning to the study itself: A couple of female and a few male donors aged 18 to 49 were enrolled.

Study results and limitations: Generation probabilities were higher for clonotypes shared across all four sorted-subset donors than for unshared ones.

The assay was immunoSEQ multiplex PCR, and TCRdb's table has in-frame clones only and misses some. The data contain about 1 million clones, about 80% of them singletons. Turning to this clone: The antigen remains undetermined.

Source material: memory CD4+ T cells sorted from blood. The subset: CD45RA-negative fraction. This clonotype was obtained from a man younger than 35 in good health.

The CDR3 is CASSLADGIYTF. CDR3 sequence (DNA): TGCGCCAGCAGCTTGGCGGACGGGATCTACACCTTC. The gene calls are TRBV5-1 and TRBJ1-2; D ambiguous. The V end lost 0 bases, the J end lost 10 bases, and 10 bases lay between the germline ends. Looked up from germline, CDR1 is SGHRS and CDR2 is YFSETQ. There are 12 residues in the CDR3. The whole variable domain, filled in from reference TRBV5-1 and TRBJ1-2, reads KAGVTQTPRYLIKTRGQQVTLSCSPISGHRSVSWYQQTPGQGLQFLFEYFSETQRNKGNFPGRFSGRQFSNSRSEMNVSTLELGDSALYLCASSLADGIYTFGSGTRLTVV.